This T cell receptor (beta chain) comes out of a study of naive and memory T cell subsets. From the second PCR step, alpha and beta chains were amplified apart. This clonotype was seen a few times. Two oligonucleotides, mixed equimolar, formed the beta constant-region primer covering TRBC1 and TRBC2. The ligated cDNA underwent four PCR rounds using SP2 and nested alpha and beta constant-region primers. From the UMI-ligation and nested PCR reads, TCRdb called clonotypes with MiXCR, one entry per CDR3 protein. Here the sample spans about 90,000 distinct CDR3 sequences, 7% being singletons. The specimen was central memory CD4+ T cells from blood. This TCR was sampled from a human donor in good health.

The CDR3 region has the DNA TGTGCCAGCAGCCCCAGAACAAATCAGCCCCAGCATTTT. Translated, it gives CASSPRTNQPQHF. The chain uses TRBV6-2 or TRBV6-3 and TRBJ1-5; the D is unclear. The ends were cut back, 6 bases at V and 4 bases at J, with 10 bases in the middle. This CDR3 is 13 amino acids long. Germline CDR1 MNHEY, CDR2 SVGEGT.